This T cell receptor (beta chain) derives from a study of technical replicates of blood from a handful of donors. The method was immunoSEQ multiplex PCR; TCRdb's version includes in-frame clones alone and lacks a portion of them. The profile shows over 10,000 clones, 95% of them singletons. Germline CDR1 and CDR2: WNHNN and SYGVQD (reference sequence). The CDR3 runs 14 residues. V lost 2 bases and J 2 bases, leaving 7 bases between the germline ends. Sequencing used PBMCs. The chain has TRBV10-1 and TRBJ1-3; D not resolved. This clonotype originated in a human donor in good health. The CDR3 region is CASSEGSAGNTIYF. The CDR3 DNA follows: TGCGCCAGCAGTGAGGGCAGTGCTGGAAACACCATATATTTT.